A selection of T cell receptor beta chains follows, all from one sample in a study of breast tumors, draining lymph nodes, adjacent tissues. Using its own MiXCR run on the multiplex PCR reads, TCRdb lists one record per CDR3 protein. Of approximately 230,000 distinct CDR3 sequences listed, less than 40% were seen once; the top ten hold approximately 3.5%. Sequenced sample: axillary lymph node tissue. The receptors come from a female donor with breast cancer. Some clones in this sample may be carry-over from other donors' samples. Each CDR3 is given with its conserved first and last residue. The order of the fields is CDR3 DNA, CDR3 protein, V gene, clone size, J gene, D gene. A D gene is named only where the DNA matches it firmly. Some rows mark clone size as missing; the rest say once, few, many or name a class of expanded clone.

CDR3nt: TGTGCCAGTAGTATTAGGACAGGAGCTAGCACAGATACGCAGTATTTT
CDR3aa: CASSIRTGASTDTQYF
v_gene: TRBV19
abundance: -
j_gene: TRBJ2-3
d_gene: TRBD1

CDR3nt: TGTGCCACCAGTGATCCCCAGCACTATGGCTACACCTTC
CDR3aa: CATSDPQHYGYTF
v_gene: TRBV24-1
abundance: many
j_gene: TRBJ1-2
d_gene: -

CDR3nt: TGTGCCAGCAGTTACGGGGGAGCCCAGCATTTT
CDR3aa: CASSYGGAQHF
v_gene: TRBV6-2/TRBV6-3
abundance: -
j_gene: TRBJ1-5
d_gene: -

CDR3nt: TGTGCCAGCAGCGTCCAGGGGGGCGACACCGGGGAGCTGTTTTTT
CDR3aa: CASSVQGGDTGELFF
v_gene: TRBV9
abundance: many
j_gene: TRBJ2-2
d_gene: -

CDR3nt: TGCGCCGGCAGCTTAGTTGGACAGGGGAGGTATGGCTACACCTTC
CDR3aa: CAGSLVGQGRYGYTF
v_gene: TRBV5-1
abundance: -
j_gene: TRBJ1-2
d_gene: TRBD1

CDR3nt: TGCGCCAGCAGCTTGGTCGCCTTGGGGGGTATCTACAATGAGCAGTTCTTC
CDR3aa: CASSLVALGGIYNEQFF
v_gene: TRBV5-1
abundance: many
j_gene: TRBJ2-1
d_gene: -

CDR3nt: TGTGCCAGCAGTTCCCCGGGACAGGGGTACTATAATTCACCCCTCCACTTT
CDR3aa: CASSSPGQGYYNSPLHF
v_gene: TRBV27
abundance: few
j_gene: TRBJ1-6
d_gene: TRBD1

CDR3nt: TGCGCCAGCAGCCGGAACACCGGGCGGGGTGAAAAACTGTTTTTT
CDR3aa: CASSRNTGRGEKLFF
v_gene: TRBV5-1
abundance: many
j_gene: TRBJ1-4
d_gene: -

CDR3nt: TGCAGCGTTGAGACAGGGGGCGATTTTGGCTACACCTTC
CDR3aa: CSVETGGDFGYTF
v_gene: TRBV29-1
abundance: many
j_gene: TRBJ1-2
d_gene: TRBD1

CDR3nt: TGTGCCAGCAGCTTATTCGGGACAGTCTACGAGCAGTACTTC
CDR3aa: CASSLFGTVYEQYF
v_gene: TRBV7-2
abundance: many
j_gene: TRBJ2-7
d_gene: TRBD1

CDR3nt: TGTGCCAGTAAAAGCGGACAGGGATACACTGAAGCTTTCTTT
CDR3aa: CASKSGQGYTEAFF
v_gene: TRBV19
abundance: -
j_gene: TRBJ1-1
d_gene: TRBD1

CDR3nt: TGCAGTGCTAGACATCCGGGACAGGGGGCGGGGAGCACAGATACGCAGTATTTT
CDR3aa: CSARHPGQGAGSTDTQYF
v_gene: TRBV20-1
abundance: -
j_gene: TRBJ2-3
d_gene: TRBD1

CDR3nt: TGTGCCAGCAGCTTAGCAGGGCAGGGGGAAAAACTGTTTTTT
CDR3aa: CASSLAGQGEKLFF
v_gene: TRBV11-3
abundance: many
j_gene: TRBJ1-4
d_gene: -

CDR3nt: TGCGCCAGCAGCCAAGGGGGTTCTAGTCGGGGAGAGACCCAGTACTTC
CDR3aa: CASSQGGSSRGETQYF
v_gene: TRBV4-1
abundance: many
j_gene: TRBJ2-5
d_gene: -

CDR3nt: TGTGCCAGCAGCCCCCGGACAGGGGGCAATCAGCCCCAGCATTTT
CDR3aa: CASSPRTGGNQPQHF
v_gene: TRBV12-3/TRBV12-4
abundance: many
j_gene: TRBJ1-5
d_gene: TRBD1

CDR3nt: TGTGCCAGCAGGCCAACTAGAGGGAGGGCCTACAATGAGCAGTTCTTC
CDR3aa: CASRPTRGRAYNEQFF
v_gene: TRBV2
abundance: once
j_gene: TRBJ2-1
d_gene: TRBD2

CDR3nt: TGTGCCAGCAGTTTGCGACCCGAGTACGAGCAGTACTTC
CDR3aa: CASSLRPEYEQYF
v_gene: TRBV27
abundance: -
j_gene: TRBJ2-7
d_gene: -

CDR3nt: TGTGCCAGCAGCACGTCAGTGGGGGCGGCCCAAGAGACCCAGTACTTC
CDR3aa: CASSTSVGAAQETQYF
v_gene: TRBV11-3
abundance: -
j_gene: TRBJ2-5
d_gene: -

CDR3nt: TGCGCCAGCAGCTTGGCGGGCGGCCTGGGCTACGAGCAGTACTTC
CDR3aa: CASSLAGGLGYEQYF
v_gene: TRBV5-1
abundance: many
j_gene: TRBJ2-7
d_gene: -

CDR3nt: TGTGCCAGCAGTAATTCAGGGGGGCTTGGCTCTGGGGCCAACGTCCTGACTTTC
CDR3aa: CASSNSGGLGSGANVLTF
v_gene: TRBV2
abundance: medium-sized
j_gene: TRBJ2-6
d_gene: -

CDR3nt: TGTGCCAGCAGCTTAGAACTAGTTTCACGGAATGAGCAGTTCTTC
CDR3aa: CASSLELVSRNEQFF
v_gene: TRBV11-2
abundance: many
j_gene: TRBJ2-1
d_gene: -

CDR3nt: TGTGCCAGCAGTCCTCTTTCGACAGGTCGGAACCAGCCCCAGCATTTT
CDR3aa: CASSPLSTGRNQPQHF
v_gene: TRBV28
abundance: -
j_gene: TRBJ1-5
d_gene: -

CDR3nt: TGCGCCAGCAGCCAAGTCCCGGGACAGGGTGGTCAGCCCCAGCATTTT
CDR3aa: CASSQVPGQGGQPQHF
v_gene: TRBV4-1
abundance: many
j_gene: TRBJ1-5
d_gene: TRBD1

CDR3nt: TGCAGTGCTCAGCGGGAGGGCTCCAAAAACATTCAGTACTTC
CDR3aa: CSAQREGSKNIQYF
v_gene: TRBV20-1
abundance: -
j_gene: TRBJ2-4
d_gene: TRBD2

CDR3nt: TGTGCCAGCAGTTACGTAAATAATTCACCCCTCCACTTT
CDR3aa: CASSYVNNSPLHF
v_gene: TRBV6-5
abundance: many
j_gene: TRBJ1-6
d_gene: -

CDR3nt: TGCAGTGCTAACGACAGGGGAGGTGTCAATGAGCAGTTCTTC
CDR3aa: CSANDRGGVNEQFF
v_gene: TRBV20-1
abundance: many
j_gene: TRBJ2-1
d_gene: TRBD1

CDR3nt: TGTGCCTGGAGGGGACTAGCGGGACTCGCCTACGAGCAGTACTTC
CDR3aa: CAWRGLAGLAYEQYF
v_gene: TRBV30
abundance: -
j_gene: TRBJ2-7
d_gene: TRBD2

CDR3nt: TGTGCCAGCAGTGAACCCCCCGGGGGGGAGCAGTACTTC
CDR3aa: CASSEPPGGEQYF
v_gene: TRBV2
abundance: many
j_gene: TRBJ2-7
d_gene: TRBD2

CDR3nt: TGTGCCAGCAGCCGCATGACAGGGGGCTATGGCTACACCTTC
CDR3aa: CASSRMTGGYGYTF
v_gene: TRBV12-3/TRBV12-4
abundance: many
j_gene: TRBJ1-2
d_gene: TRBD1

CDR3nt: TGTGCCAGTAGTATGACGACTGGTTGGCTTGCGAGCACAGATACGCAGTATTTT
CDR3aa: CASSMTTGWLASTDTQYF
v_gene: TRBV19
abundance: many
j_gene: TRBJ2-3
d_gene: -

CDR3nt: TGTGCCACCAGTGGCCCCAATCAGCCCCAGCATTTT
CDR3aa: CATSGPNQPQHF
v_gene: TRBV24-1
abundance: many
j_gene: TRBJ1-5
d_gene: -

CDR3nt: TGTGCCAGCAGATCCCCTAGCGTCGAGACCCAGTACTTC
CDR3aa: CASRSPSVETQYF
v_gene: TRBV6-5
abundance: many
j_gene: TRBJ2-5
d_gene: -

CDR3nt: TGCGCCAGCAGCCAGGAGAGTCGGGGGGCGGGAGATACGCAGTATTTT
CDR3aa: CASSQESRGAGDTQYF
v_gene: TRBV4-3
abundance: few
j_gene: TRBJ2-3
d_gene: -

CDR3nt: TGTGCCAGCAGTTTAGAACTAGCGGGGGACAACACCATATATTTT
CDR3aa: CASSLELAGDNTIYF
v_gene: TRBV12-3/TRBV12-4
abundance: -
j_gene: TRBJ1-3
d_gene: -

CDR3nt: TGCGCCAGCAGCCAAGCAGGGGTCTATGGCTACACCTTC
CDR3aa: CASSQAGVYGYTF
v_gene: TRBV4-3
abundance: many
j_gene: TRBJ1-2
d_gene: -

CDR3nt: TGCAGTGCTAGAGGCCTTAGCGGGAGGGCCACAGATACGCAGTATTTT
CDR3aa: CSARGLSGRATDTQYF
v_gene: TRBV20-1
abundance: many
j_gene: TRBJ2-3
d_gene: TRBD2

CDR3nt: TGTGCCAGCAGCCCCCGACAGGGTGTAGGAGAGACCCAGTACTTC
CDR3aa: CASSPRQGVGETQYF
v_gene: TRBV5-4
abundance: few
j_gene: TRBJ2-5
d_gene: TRBD1

CDR3nt: TGCGCCAGCAGCTCACGGACAAAAGAGACCCAGTACTTC
CDR3aa: CASSSRTKETQYF
v_gene: TRBV5-1
abundance: -
j_gene: TRBJ2-5
d_gene: -

CDR3nt: TGCGCCAGCAGCCCTGGACAGGGGATCACCGGGGAGCTGTTTTTT
CDR3aa: CASSPGQGITGELFF
v_gene: TRBV5-1
abundance: many
j_gene: TRBJ2-2
d_gene: TRBD1

CDR3nt: TGTGCCAGCAGCTTAGATGGGACTCGGGGGAATGAGCATTTT
CDR3aa: CASSLDGTRGNEHF
v_gene: TRBV11-3
abundance: -
j_gene: TRBJ1-5
d_gene: -

CDR3nt: TGTGCCAGCAGTGACAAGGGACTAGCGGGAGGAAATACGCAGTATTTT
CDR3aa: CASSDKGLAGGNTQYF
v_gene: TRBV6-1
abundance: few
j_gene: TRBJ2-3
d_gene: TRBD2

CDR3nt: TGTGCCAGCAGCCTGAGGGGGTATAATTCACCCCTCCACTTT
CDR3aa: CASSLRGYNSPLHF
v_gene: TRBV9
abundance: many
j_gene: TRBJ1-6
d_gene: -

CDR3nt: TGTGCCAGCAGCTTAGCGGGGGGAGGTGGAAACACCATATATTTT
CDR3aa: CASSLAGGGGNTIYF
v_gene: TRBV7-2
abundance: many
j_gene: TRBJ1-3
d_gene: -

CDR3nt: TGTGCCAGCAGTCGACTAGCGGGAGGCGCCAGCCTCCAAGAGACCCAGTACTTC
CDR3aa: CASSRLAGGASLQETQYF
v_gene: TRBV12-3/TRBV12-4
abundance: many
j_gene: TRBJ2-5
d_gene: TRBD2

CDR3nt: TGTGCCAGCAGCGCCAGAATAGCGGGAGATTACAATGAGCAGTTCTTC
CDR3aa: CASSARIAGDYNEQFF
v_gene: TRBV9
abundance: many
j_gene: TRBJ2-1
d_gene: TRBD2

CDR3nt: TGTGCCAGCAGGGGGTCGGGCGGGAAGGACGAGCAGTACTTC
CDR3aa: CASRGSGGKDEQYF
v_gene: TRBV6-5
abundance: many
j_gene: TRBJ2-7
d_gene: -

CDR3nt: TGCAGTGCCAATAACCCTGAGGGGTCTTCCACCGGGGAGCTGTTTTTT
CDR3aa: CSANNPEGSSTGELFF
v_gene: TRBV20-1
abundance: -
j_gene: TRBJ2-2
d_gene: -

CDR3nt: TGTGCCAGCAGTTACTCGCGGGGTGAGGTGCCGTTCTTC
CDR3aa: CASSYSRGEVPFF
v_gene: TRBV6-2/TRBV6-3
abundance: -
j_gene: TRBJ2-1
d_gene: -

CDR3nt: TGCGCCAGCAGCCAAGAGGGGGGGGTAGCTAATGAAAAACTGTTTTTT
CDR3aa: CASSQEGGVANEKLFF
v_gene: TRBV4-1
abundance: many
j_gene: TRBJ1-4
d_gene: -

CDR3nt: TGTGCCACCAGCGCCGGGGAGGTCGAAGAAAAACTGTTTTTT
CDR3aa: CATSAGEVEEKLFF
v_gene: TRBV24-1
abundance: -
j_gene: TRBJ1-4
d_gene: -

CDR3nt: TGTGCCTGGAGTGTATTGGATTCGAGATATTCACCCCTCCACTTT
CDR3aa: CAWSVLDSRYSPLHF
v_gene: TRBV30
abundance: -
j_gene: TRBJ1-6
d_gene: -

CDR3nt: TGTGCCAGCATGCTGCCCTCCAGCGAGTCCTACAATGAGCAGTTCTTC
CDR3aa: CASMLPSSESYNEQFF
v_gene: TRBV7-8
abundance: -
j_gene: TRBJ2-1
d_gene: -

CDR3nt: TGTGCCAGCAGTGAAAACAGGGAGTACGAGCAGTACTTC
CDR3aa: CASSENREYEQYF
v_gene: TRBV6-1
abundance: many
j_gene: TRBJ2-7
d_gene: -

CDR3nt: TGCGCCAGCAGCTTGGGGGTCACCAAAAACATTCAGTACTTC
CDR3aa: CASSLGVTKNIQYF
v_gene: TRBV5-1
abundance: -
j_gene: TRBJ2-4
d_gene: -

CDR3nt: TGTGCTCACAGGGGGGCGGACACTGAAGCTTTCTTT
CDR3aa: CAHRGADTEAFF
v_gene: TRBV10-3
abundance: few
j_gene: TRBJ1-1
d_gene: TRBD1

CDR3nt: TGCGCCAGCAGCTCGGGCCCCCAGGAGACCCAGTACTTC
CDR3aa: CASSSGPQETQYF
v_gene: TRBV5-1
abundance: few
j_gene: TRBJ2-5
d_gene: -

CDR3nt: TGTGCCAGCAGTCTCCAGGGAGGCCCCTACGAGCAGTACTTC
CDR3aa: CASSLQGGPYEQYF
v_gene: TRBV6-6
abundance: many
j_gene: TRBJ2-7
d_gene: -